This T cell receptor (beta chain) was found in a study of cytomegalovirus exposure and HLA in healthy donors. CDR1 MNHEY and CDR2 SMNVEV come from the germline V gene (reference sequence). The V and J ends lost 3 bases and 5 bases respectively, with 19 bases between them. This CDR3 comprises 17 residues. Libraries were prepared by immunoSEQ multiplex PCR; TCRdb keeps only in-frame clonotypes and omits some of them. This table holds under 300,000 clones, 90% found once. This rearrangement joins TRBV27 to TRBJ2-2; TRBD2 might be the D (6 bases). The source of this sequence is a woman aged 18-29 years in good health and CMV-seronegative. The sample comprised PBMCs. CDR3 coding DNA: TGTGCCAGCAGTTTCCGTGGTGGGCTTGGAGGGACCGGGGAGCTGTTTTTT. Encoded protein: CASSFRGGLGGTGELFF.